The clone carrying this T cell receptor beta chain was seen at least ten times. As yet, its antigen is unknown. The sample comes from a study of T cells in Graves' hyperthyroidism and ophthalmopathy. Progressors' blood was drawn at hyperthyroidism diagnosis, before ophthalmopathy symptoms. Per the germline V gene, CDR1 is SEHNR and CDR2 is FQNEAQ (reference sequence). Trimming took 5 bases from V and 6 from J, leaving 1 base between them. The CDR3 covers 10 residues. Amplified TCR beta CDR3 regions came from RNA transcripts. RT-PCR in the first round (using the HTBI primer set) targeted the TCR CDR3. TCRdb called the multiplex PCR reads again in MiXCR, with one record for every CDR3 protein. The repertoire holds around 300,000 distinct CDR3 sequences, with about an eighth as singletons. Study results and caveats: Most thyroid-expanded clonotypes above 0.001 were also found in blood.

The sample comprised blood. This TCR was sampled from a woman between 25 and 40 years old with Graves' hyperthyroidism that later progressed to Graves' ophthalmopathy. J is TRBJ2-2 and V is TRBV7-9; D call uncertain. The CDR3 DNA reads TGTGCCAGCAGCCCCGGGGAGCTGTTTTTT. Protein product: CASSPGELFF.